This TCR beta chain was captured in a study of T cells in Graves' hyperthyroidism and ophthalmopathy. Germline V CDR1 and CDR2: MNHEY, SVGAGI. The V gene lost 2 bases and the J gene lost 0 bases, with 5 bases spanning the gap. This CDR3 comprises 13 residues. Details on this clonotype: A read error may explain this, as a much larger clone is one base away.

The CDR3 regions of TCR beta were amplified from RNA transcripts. An initial round of RT-PCR targeting the TCR CDR3 relied on the HTBI primer set. TCRdb fed the multiplex PCR reads into MiXCR, producing one record per CDR3 protein. The data hold under 400,000 distinct CDR3 sequences, with roughly 15% observed a single time. V is TRBV6-5 and J is TRBJ2-7; D remains unclear. Sample: blood. The clonotype originates from an older woman with Graves' ophthalmopathy. The CDR3 protein is CASSYGPSYEQYF. Here the CDR3 DNA reads TGTGCCAGCAGTTACGGGCCCTCCTACGAGCAGTACTTC.